What follows are 21 T cell receptor beta chains derived from one specimen sequenced in a study of T-cell memory formation after mild COVID-19. One entry per CDR3 protein results from TCRdb running MiXCR on the 5' RACE reads. The sample has approximately 580,000 distinct CDR3 sequences; 20% are singletons. The material sequenced was PBMCs or a T cell subset sorted from them (not recorded which). The origin of the receptors is an adult woman who had mild COVID-19 (a few samples of this study predate the infection). Cell type and time point are not known.

This clonotype was picked up a small number of times. This chain links TRBV24-1 with TRBJ2-6; D uncertain. This CDR3 is built from 12 residues. CDR1 and CDR2 (germline): KGHDR, SFDVKD. The germline V and J ends were trimmed by 10 bases and 4 bases, with 7 bases remaining between them. CDR3 nucleotides: TGTGCCACTATAGCCGGGGCCAACGTCCTGACTTTC. Translation gives CATIAGANVLTF.

This clonotype occurred a few times. The chain links TRBV5-1 to TRBJ2-7; 11 bases agree with TRBD1. V lost 4 bases and J lost 2; bases outside the gene matches: 5. CDR1 and CDR2 (germline): SGHRS, YFSETQ. The CDR3 spans 15 residues. The CDR3 DNA sequence: TGCGCCAGCAGCCGTGGGACAGGGGGAACCTACGAGCAGTACTTC. It encodes CASSRGTGGTYEQYF.

This clonotype was detected a few times. The V gene is TRBV6-6, the J gene TRBJ1-1, with D perhaps TRBD1 (5 bases). Trimming shortened V by 6 bases and J by 0 bases, and 14 bases separated the two germline ends. This CDR3 has 15 residues. From germline, CDR1 is MNHNY and CDR2 SVGAGI (reference sequence). The CDR3, as DNA: TGTGCCAGCAGCCCCGCAGGGTTCCTGAACACTGAAGCTTTCTTT. Translation: CASSPAGFLNTEAFF.

This clonotype was detected only a few times. This chain uses TRBV7-9 with TRBJ2-7; D is uncertain. Germline CDR1 reads SEHNR; CDR2 reads FQNEAQ (reference sequence). With 2 bases removed from V and 0 bases from J, the gap between germline ends came to 5 bases. CDR3 length equals 13 residues. CDR3 amino acids: CASSLMGSYEQYF. In DNA form, the CDR3 reads TGTGCCAGCAGCTTAATGGGCTCCTACGAGCAGTACTTC.

The chain carries TRBV5-1 and TRBJ2-3; tentative D call: TRBD2 (6 bases). Germline V gives CDR1 SGHRS, CDR2 YFSETQ. This CDR3 comprises 17 residues. Trimming stripped 0 bases from V and 0 bases from J, with 14 bases between. CDR3 bases: TGCGCCAGCAGCTTGGGGAGCGGGCCCTCTAGCACAGATACGCAGTATTTT. This gives the protein CASSLGSGPSSTDTQYF.

J is TRBJ2-5 and V is TRBV5-6; 7 positions agree with TRBD1. This CDR3 is 15 amino acids long. Germline V gene lookup returns CDR1 SGHDT and CDR2 YYEEEE. Trimming removed 4 bases from V and 1 base from J; junction bases left unmatched: 7. The CDR3 sequence is CASSERGRPQETQYF. For the CDR3, the DNA is TGTGCCAGCAGCGAGAGGGGGCGGCCCCAAGAGACCCAGTACTTC.

This clonotype was counted between two and nine times. This chain uses TRBV12-3 or TRBV12-4 with TRBJ1-1; no clear D gene. The CDR3 runs to 13 residues. Trimming took off 3 bases at V and 10 bases at J, with 15 bases between the two ends. The CDR3 reads CASSFEGIPRAFF. As DNA, the CDR3 is TGTGCCAGCAGTTTCGAAGGTATCCCTCGAGCTTTCTTT.

This sequence joins TRBV11-3 and TRBJ2-1; no firm D call. CDR1 and CDR2 from the germline V gene are SGHNT and YENEEA. V lost 3 bases, J lost 2 bases, and 11 bases lay in between. CDR3 length: 15 amino acids. In DNA form, the CDR3 reads TGTGCCAGCAGCTTTAGTCCTGCACCCTACAATGAGCAGTTCTTC. Translating gives CASSFSPAPYNEQFF.

In DNA form, the CDR3 reads TGTGCCAGCAGCCAGGGACTATACACCGGGGAGCTGTTTTTT. Amino acids: CASSQGLYTGELFF. This chain joins TRBV12-3 or TRBV12-4 and TRBJ2-2, with 7 bases lining up with TRBD2. This CDR3 has 14 residues. Trimming removed 6 bases from V and 3 bases from J; junction bases left unmatched: 4.

This clonotype was recorded a few times. J is TRBJ1-4 and V is TRBV7-8; D perhaps matches TRBD1 (6 bases). The germline gives CDR1 SGHVS, CDR2 FQNEAQ. The V end lost 5 bases, the J end lost 4 bases, and 29 bases lay between the germline ends. The CDR3 runs 20 residues. The DNA for the CDR3 is TGTGCCAGCAGCCCCCGCCCAGTACAGACAGGAACAAACCTTAATGAAAAACTGTTTTTT. It is translated as CASSPRPVQTGTNLNEKLFF.

DNA of the CDR3: TGTGCCATAACGACAGGGGCTATACTTACTGGGGCCAACGTCCTGACTTTC. Its translation is CAITTGAILTGANVLTF. The gene calls are TRBV10-3 and TRBJ2-6, with TRBD1 matching 8 bases. Per germline, CDR1 ENHRY and CDR2 SYGVKD. The CDR3 is 17 amino acids. V lost 9 bases to trimming and J lost 2 bases; unmatched junction nucleotides: 12.

This chain uses TRBV19 with TRBJ1-2; no clear D. Germline V lookup: CDR1 LNHDA, CDR2 SQIVND (reference sequence). The CDR3 runs to 14 residues. V lost 4 bases and J 2 bases, leaving 11 bases between the germline ends. The CDR3 protein is CASSKPQWNYGYTF. In DNA form, the CDR3 reads TGTGCCAGTAGTAAGCCCCAGTGGAACTATGGCTACACCTTC.

V and J are TRBV29-1 and TRBJ2-5; D is possibly TRBD1 (6 bases). The CDR3 runs to 15 residues. V lost 4 bases and J lost 4, with 19 bases in between. CDR1 SQVTM and CDR2 ANQGSEA come from the germline V gene. The CDR3 sequence: CSVAKSRTGLETQYF. The CDR3 DNA reads as TGCAGCGTTGCGAAGAGCCGCACAGGGTTAGAGACCCAGTACTTC.

This clonotype was observed a handful of times. V and J are TRBV12-3 or TRBV12-4 and TRBJ2-1; 8 positions agree with TRBD2. Trimming removed 4 bases from V and 0 bases from J; junction bases left unmatched: 5. The CDR3 consists of 16 residues. The CDR3 sequence: CASSSLAVSSYNEQFF. CDR3 coding DNA: TGTGCCAGCAGTTCACTAGCGGTGAGCTCCTACAATGAGCAGTTCTTC.

This clonotype was found a few times. The rearrangement uses TRBV4-2 and TRBJ2-1; 7 nucleotides line up with TRBD2. This CDR3 region has 16 residues. Trimming at V came to 7 bases and at J to 4 bases, leaving 13 bases not matched to a gene. Looked up from germline, CDR1 is LGHNA and CDR2 is YNFKEQ. The CDR3 DNA reads TGTGCCAGCACCACTACAGGACTAGGGAAATACAATGAGCAGTTCTTC. This sequence encodes CASTTTGLGKYNEQFF.

The chain joins TRBV3-1 to TRBJ1-1; D perhaps matches TRBD1 (6 bases). This CDR3 has 16 amino acids. Trimming removed 4 bases at V and 1 base at J, with 16 bases between. Germline assignment: CDR1 LGHDT and CDR2 YNNKEL (reference sequence). CDR3 in DNA: TGTGCCAGCAGCCCCCACAGGGTAGGGGCGAACACTGAAGCTTTCTTT. Amino acid sequence: CASSPHRVGANTEAFF.

This clonotype was counted only a few times. CDR3 sequence: CASSLGSGATDTQYF. The CDR3 DNA follows: TGTGCCAGCAGCTTAGGTTCAGGGGCTACAGATACGCAGTATTTT. The chain recombines TRBV13 with TRBJ2-3, with D perhaps TRBD1 (6 bases). The CDR3 spans 15 residues. Per the germline V gene, CDR1 is PRHDT and CDR2 is FYEKMQ (reference sequence). Trimming removed 0 bases at V and 3 bases at J, with 10 bases between.

The rearrangement uses TRBV6-5 and TRBJ2-1, with 8 bases identical to TRBD2. Germline V lookup: CDR1 MNHEY, CDR2 SVGAGI. After removal of 4 bases from V and 3 bases from J, the junction contained 5 bases not matched to a gene. The CDR3 is 15 residues long. The CDR3 loop reads CASSSVAGSYNEQFF. The CDR3 DNA reads TGTGCCAGCAGTTCAGTAGCGGGGAGCTACAATGAGCAGTTCTTC.

V is TRBV10-3 and J is TRBJ2-7; D could derive from TRBD1 or TRBD2 (7 bases each). Germline CDR1 ENHRY, CDR2 SYGVKD. There are 16 residues in the CDR3. V was clipped by 3 bases and J by 0 bases, with 15 bases between them. Here the CDR3 reads CAISDPGGQSSYEQYF. In DNA, the CDR3 is TGTGCCATCAGTGACCCGGGGGGACAGAGCTCCTACGAGCAGTACTTC.

This clonotype is categorized as medium-sized (0.01 to 0.1%). One end of the junction varies from germline; a read error may be responsible. The J gene is TRBJ2-3, the V gene TRBV7-8; no reliable D call. Germline V gene sequence: CDR1 SGHVS, CDR2 FQNEAQ. The CDR3 length is 14 residues. The CDR3 coding sequence is TGTGCCAGCGGCTTGACCCCCTACACAGATACGCAGTATTTT. It translates to CASGLTPYTDTQYF.

This clonotype was counted a few times. This chain uses TRBV23-1 with TRBJ2-4, with D possibly matching TRBD2 (5 bases). TRBV23-1 is reported as an ORF; its role is uncertain. The CDR3 is made up of 16 amino acids. V gave up 6 bases and J gave up 1 base, with 16 bases separating them. CDR3 in amino acids: CASSRGPVSAKNIQYF. The DNA for the CDR3 is TGCGCCAGCAGCCGGGGTCCGGTTAGTGCCAAAAACATTCAGTACTTC.